The 14 T cell receptor beta chains presented below share a single source sample, sequenced in a study of T cells in localized non-small cell lung cancer. Method: immunoSEQ multiplex PCR; TCRdb's copy keeps in-frame clones and lacks some. Of about 52,000 clones listed, roughly 86% were seen once; the top ten hold around 17%. Sample: PBMCs, taken before any cancer treatment. These receptors all come from a female donor with stage II lung adenocarcinoma.

V and J are TRBV5-1 and TRBJ2-1, with TRBD2 matching over 10 bases. Germline CDR1 SGHRS, CDR2 YFSETQ. The J segment lost 6 bases and the V segment lost 2 bases, leaving 8 bases of the junction unmatched. This CDR3 is built from 16 residues. The CDR3 DNA is TGCGCCAGCAGCTTATCCGGGACTAGCGCCACCAATGAGCAGTTCTTC. This translates into CASSLSGTSATNEQFF.

The chain links TRBV11-2 to TRBJ1-1; D is undetermined. CDR1 is SGHAT and CDR2 is FQNNGV in the germline V gene. Deletions cut 5 bases from V and 4 bases from J, with 17 bases between. The CDR3 sequence is 15 residues long. CDR3 nucleotides: TGTGCCAGCAGCCCCACTCGTCAAGAGCTCACTGAAGCTTTCTTT. Protein: CASSPTRQELTEAFF.

The chain is built from TRBV5-6 and TRBJ1-2; tentatively, D is TRBD1 (5 bases). V gave up 4 bases and J gave up 7 bases, with 17 bases separating them. The CDR3 runs to 14 residues. Germline CDR1 reads SGHDT; CDR2 reads YYEEEE. The CDR3 region has the DNA TGTGCCAGCAGCCGCATGCAGGGTTCATCTGGCTACACCTTC. It yields the protein CASSRMQGSSGYTF.

The chain links TRBV13 to TRBJ2-5; 8 bases are shared with TRBD2. Germline V gene data show CDR1 as PRHDT and CDR2 as FYEKMQ (reference sequence). CDR3 length: 13 amino acids. Trimming cost V 6 bases and J 5 bases; bases outside gene matches: 5. The DNA of the CDR3 is TGTGCCAGCAGTCACCGACTAGCGGAGACCCAGTACTTC. Protein product: CASSHRLAETQYF.

This clone was picked up one time. The chain has TRBV27 and TRBJ1-2; 8 bases match TRBD1. The J segment lost 4 bases and the V segment lost 4 bases, leaving 2 bases of the junction unmatched. Germline assignment: CDR1 MNHEY and CDR2 SMNVEV (reference sequence). This CDR3 comprises 13 residues. This CDR3 is CASSSDRVYGYTF. CDR3 nucleotides: TGTGCCAGCAGTTCGGACAGGGTCTATGGCTACACCTTC.

The chain couples TRBV5-1 to TRBJ2-7; 10 nucleotides line up with TRBD1. The V gene's germline CDR1 is SGHRS and CDR2 YFSETQ. Trimming took 0 bases from V and 5 from J; bases not matched to a gene: 5. The CDR3 is 15 amino acids. The DNA of the CDR3 is TGCGCCAGCAGCTTGGATATGGGGACAGGGGACGAGCAGTACTTC. Encoded protein: CASSLDMGTGDEQYF.

This chain joins TRBV7-6 and TRBJ1-1; D remains unclear. V lost 0 bases and J lost 8, with 16 bases in between. The CDR3 totals 15 residues. Germline V gives CDR1 SGHVS, CDR2 FNYEAQ. The CDR3 nucleotides read TGTGCCAGCAGCTTAGCGCCAGGCCCCAGTGGGGAAGCTTTCTTT. Translated: CASSLAPGPSGEAFF.

The rearrangement uses TRBV10-3 and TRBJ2-1; TRBD2 aligns across 10 bases. The trim removed 4 bases at V and 0 bases at J, leaving 6 bases unmatched. This CDR3 has 17 amino acids. The germline V gene has CDR1 ENHRY and CDR2 SYGVKD. In nucleotides, the CDR3 is TGTGCCATCAGTGTAGCGGGGGGCTCGAGCTCCTACAATGAGCAGTTCTTC. It codes for CAISVAGGSSSYNEQFF.

This CDR3 is CASSPDSNNEQFF. The CDR3 bases are TGTGCCAGCAGCCCGGACAGCAACAATGAGCAGTTCTTC. This chain connects TRBV5-8 to TRBJ2-1; a possible D gene is TRBD1 (6 bases). Germline CDR1 and CDR2: SGHTS and YDEGEE. Trimming took off 4 bases at V and 5 bases at J, with 10 bases between the two ends. The CDR3 loop spans 13 amino acids.

The V gene is TRBV13, the J gene TRBJ1-3; maybe TRBD1 (5 bases). Germline CDR1 PRHDT, CDR2 FYEKMQ (reference sequence). The CDR3 is made up of 14 amino acids. Trimming stripped 4 bases from V and 3 bases from J, with 10 bases between. The CDR3 coding sequence is TGTGCCAGCAGCTCCGTCACAGGTGGAAACACCATATATTTT. This sequence encodes CASSSVTGGNTIYF.

This clone was recorded a few times. This chain connects TRBV25-1 to TRBJ1-2; TRBD1 matches at 9 bases. The germline V gene encodes CDR1 MGHDK and CDR2 SYGVNS. With 1 base clipped from V and 10 bases from J, the junction kept 7 bases outside the gene matches. This CDR3 is built from 14 residues. CDR3 in amino acids: CASSESGDRAAYTF. CDR3 nucleotide sequence: TGTGCCAGCAGTGAATCGGGGGACAGGGCGGCCTACACCTTC.

The chain uses TRBV5-1 and TRBJ2-3; 11 nucleotides line up with TRBD2. Germline V gene data show CDR1 as SGHRS and CDR2 as YFSETQ. Trimming removed 7 bases from V and 4 bases from J; junction bases left unmatched: 8. This CDR3 has 15 residues. CDR3 DNA sequence: TGCGCCAGCCATGATGCTAGCGGGGGGCCAGATACGCAGTATTTT. It specifies CASHDASGGPDTQYF.

The rearrangement links TRBV7-8 to TRBJ2-3, with TRBD2 matching over 10 bases. V shed 4 bases and J 2 bases; nucleotides not matched to a gene: 6. CDR3 length: 16 amino acids. Germline lookup yields CDR1 SGHVS and CDR2 FQNEAQ. The CDR3 DNA follows: TGTGCCAGCAGCTACCGGACTAGCGGAAACACAGATACGCAGTATTTT. It is translated as CASSYRTSGNTDTQYF.

The chain is built from TRBV7-9 and TRBJ1-2; D unresolved. V was shortened by 6 bases and J by 1 base, with 9 bases between the two germline ends. CDR3 length: 13 amino acids. Per germline, CDR1 SEHNR and CDR2 FQNEAQ (reference sequence). The CDR3 nucleotides read TGTGCCAGCAGAATCGCAGATAACTATGGCTACACCTTC. Amino acids: CASRIADNYGYTF.